The sample holds a few counts of the clone carrying this TCR beta chain. The antigen remains unidentified. Diagnostic decisions used clinical symptoms, serum thyroxine and TRAb, thyroid ultrasound and orbital computed tomography. The germline V gene encodes CDR1 LNHDA and CDR2 SQIVND (reference sequence). J gave up 2 bases and V 3 bases, and 5 bases lay outside the gene matches. CDR3 size: 16 residues. This specimen comes from a study of T cells in Graves' hyperthyroidism and ophthalmopathy. Study-level information: It was at initial diagnosis, before any treatment, that peripheral blood was collected. Broader study findings: Most expanded thyroid clonotypes above 0.001 recurred in blood.

The TCR beta CDR3 regions underwent amplification using RNA transcripts as the source. HTBI primers were employed in a first-round RT-PCR of the TCR CDR3. Using its own MiXCR run on the multiplex PCR reads, TCRdb lists one record per CDR3 protein. Found here are 490,000 or so distinct CDR3 sequences, approximately 23% of them singletons; the top ten hold less than 65%. The V gene is TRBV19, the J gene TRBJ1-4; 8 bases agree with TRBD1. The TCR originated in a woman in her seventies with Graves' ophthalmopathy. Material for sequencing was blood. DNA for the CDR3: TGTGCCAGTAGTATGAAGCAGGGGGCGACTAATGAAAAACTGTTTTTT. As protein: CASSMKQGATNEKLFF.